This is a list of T cell receptor beta chains from one sample in a study of CXCR3-negative and CXCR3-positive naive CD8 T cells. TCRdb re-analyzed the 5' RACE reads; it lists each CDR3 protein once, without DNA. The repertoire table contains approximately 130,000 distinct CDR3 sequences. Sequencing was done on a sample of naive CXCR3+ CD8+ T cells from blood. The receptor source for this set is a human donor in good health. Some clones in this sample may be carry-over from other donors' samples. CDR3s include the opening cysteine and the closing phenylalanine or tryptophan.

j_call v_call cdr3_aa
TRBJ2-2 TRBV12-3/TRBV12-4 CASRKGQGAFRDTGELFF
TRBJ1-1 TRBV12-3/TRBV12-4 CASSLGWSEAFF
TRBJ2-7 TRBV14 CASSSPHTSTPYEQYF
TRBJ2-7 TRBV7-2 CASSLVGQGNYEQYF
TRBJ2-3 TRBV29-1 CGSGTQNWDTQYF
TRBJ2-4 TRBV28 CASSLKWDREVTKNIQYF
TRBJ2-7 TRBV3-1 CASSPPKGGQLFEQYF
TRBJ2-1 TRBV12-3/TRBV12-4 CASGVRDRGSKSYNEQFF
TRBJ2-7 TRBV6-1 CASSEAPEQYF
TRBJ2-2 TRBV6-2/TRBV6-3 CASISWATSGATTGELFF
TRBJ2-1 TRBV6-2/TRBV6-3 CASRTRGVNEQFF
TRBJ2-1 TRBV7-9 CASSSSNEQFF
TRBJ2-1 TRBV7-6 CASSPRDSLYNEQFF
TRBJ2-7 TRBV5-1 CASSDSGTASYEQYF
TRBJ2-4 TRBV4-2 CASSQDLRMVKNIQYF
TRBJ2-1 TRBV7-6 CASSTGLAAYNEQFF
TRBJ2-3 TRBV7-8 CASSFSSGTDTQYF
TRBJ2-1 TRBV6-2/TRBV6-3 CASSSLKSGDFNEQFF
TRBJ2-1 TRBV6-6 CASSHTSWLGRSYNEQFF
TRBJ2-1 TRBV28 CASSLDGPKYNEQFF
TRBJ2-7 TRBV16 CASSQSGRGQGEQYF
TRBJ2-5 TRBV2 CASSGVEGKETQYF
TRBJ1-2 TRBV6-2/TRBV6-3 CASSFTGPYTF
TRBJ2-1 TRBV5-1 CASSLPGNNEQFF
TRBJ2-2 TRBV7-8 CASSAGRVRGGELFF
TRBJ2-7 TRBV28 CASRPWQGKYEQYF
TRBJ2-5 TRBV5-1 CASSRGGEETQYF
TRBJ2-1 TRBV29-1 CSVESRTVNNEQFF
TRBJ2-7 TRBV28 CASSLQGPIEQYF
TRBJ2-1 TRBV5-1 CASSLASGAYEQFF
TRBJ1-1 TRBV28 CASSLSWGPENTEAFF
TRBJ2-7 TRBV15 CATSFQRISYEQYF
TRBJ2-7 TRBV5-4 CASSVAAGTSYEQYF
TRBJ2-5 TRBV29-1 CSVGGREETQYF
TRBJ1-1 TRBV29-1 CSVSDGNTEAFF
TRBJ2-3 TRBV6-5 CASSYEARGYTQYF
TRBJ2-7 TRBV27 CASSFPIWTDYEQYF
TRBJ2-7 TRBV11-2 CASSLVGGALDEQYF
TRBJ2-7 TRBV2 CASSEAGVPLEQYF
TRBJ1-1 TRBV19 CASSIGRENTEAFF
TRBJ2-1 TRBV4-1 CASSQDSWEQFF
TRBJ2-7 TRBV12-3/TRBV12-4 CASSWTGAVEQYF
TRBJ2-3 TRBV5-6 CASSLVQGTDTQYF
TRBJ2-5 TRBV7-9 CASSPPLMETQYF
TRBJ2-7 TRBV4-2 CASSQEPSGGMGSYEQYF
TRBJ2-7 TRBV20-1 CSARVIYGRDPYEQYF
TRBJ2-7 TRBV29-1 CSVETGGAYEQYF
TRBJ2-7 TRBV27 CASSFGGSTYEQYF
TRBJ2-1 TRBV3-1 CASSLYLGGPVSGNEQFF
TRBJ1-1 TRBV5-1 CASSSDRYSLTEAFF
TRBJ1-5 TRBV27 CASSSGTGPYSNQPQHF
TRBJ1-6 TRBV4-3 CASSHLAPGSYNSPLHF
TRBJ2-5 TRBV30 CAWNRGAVETQYF